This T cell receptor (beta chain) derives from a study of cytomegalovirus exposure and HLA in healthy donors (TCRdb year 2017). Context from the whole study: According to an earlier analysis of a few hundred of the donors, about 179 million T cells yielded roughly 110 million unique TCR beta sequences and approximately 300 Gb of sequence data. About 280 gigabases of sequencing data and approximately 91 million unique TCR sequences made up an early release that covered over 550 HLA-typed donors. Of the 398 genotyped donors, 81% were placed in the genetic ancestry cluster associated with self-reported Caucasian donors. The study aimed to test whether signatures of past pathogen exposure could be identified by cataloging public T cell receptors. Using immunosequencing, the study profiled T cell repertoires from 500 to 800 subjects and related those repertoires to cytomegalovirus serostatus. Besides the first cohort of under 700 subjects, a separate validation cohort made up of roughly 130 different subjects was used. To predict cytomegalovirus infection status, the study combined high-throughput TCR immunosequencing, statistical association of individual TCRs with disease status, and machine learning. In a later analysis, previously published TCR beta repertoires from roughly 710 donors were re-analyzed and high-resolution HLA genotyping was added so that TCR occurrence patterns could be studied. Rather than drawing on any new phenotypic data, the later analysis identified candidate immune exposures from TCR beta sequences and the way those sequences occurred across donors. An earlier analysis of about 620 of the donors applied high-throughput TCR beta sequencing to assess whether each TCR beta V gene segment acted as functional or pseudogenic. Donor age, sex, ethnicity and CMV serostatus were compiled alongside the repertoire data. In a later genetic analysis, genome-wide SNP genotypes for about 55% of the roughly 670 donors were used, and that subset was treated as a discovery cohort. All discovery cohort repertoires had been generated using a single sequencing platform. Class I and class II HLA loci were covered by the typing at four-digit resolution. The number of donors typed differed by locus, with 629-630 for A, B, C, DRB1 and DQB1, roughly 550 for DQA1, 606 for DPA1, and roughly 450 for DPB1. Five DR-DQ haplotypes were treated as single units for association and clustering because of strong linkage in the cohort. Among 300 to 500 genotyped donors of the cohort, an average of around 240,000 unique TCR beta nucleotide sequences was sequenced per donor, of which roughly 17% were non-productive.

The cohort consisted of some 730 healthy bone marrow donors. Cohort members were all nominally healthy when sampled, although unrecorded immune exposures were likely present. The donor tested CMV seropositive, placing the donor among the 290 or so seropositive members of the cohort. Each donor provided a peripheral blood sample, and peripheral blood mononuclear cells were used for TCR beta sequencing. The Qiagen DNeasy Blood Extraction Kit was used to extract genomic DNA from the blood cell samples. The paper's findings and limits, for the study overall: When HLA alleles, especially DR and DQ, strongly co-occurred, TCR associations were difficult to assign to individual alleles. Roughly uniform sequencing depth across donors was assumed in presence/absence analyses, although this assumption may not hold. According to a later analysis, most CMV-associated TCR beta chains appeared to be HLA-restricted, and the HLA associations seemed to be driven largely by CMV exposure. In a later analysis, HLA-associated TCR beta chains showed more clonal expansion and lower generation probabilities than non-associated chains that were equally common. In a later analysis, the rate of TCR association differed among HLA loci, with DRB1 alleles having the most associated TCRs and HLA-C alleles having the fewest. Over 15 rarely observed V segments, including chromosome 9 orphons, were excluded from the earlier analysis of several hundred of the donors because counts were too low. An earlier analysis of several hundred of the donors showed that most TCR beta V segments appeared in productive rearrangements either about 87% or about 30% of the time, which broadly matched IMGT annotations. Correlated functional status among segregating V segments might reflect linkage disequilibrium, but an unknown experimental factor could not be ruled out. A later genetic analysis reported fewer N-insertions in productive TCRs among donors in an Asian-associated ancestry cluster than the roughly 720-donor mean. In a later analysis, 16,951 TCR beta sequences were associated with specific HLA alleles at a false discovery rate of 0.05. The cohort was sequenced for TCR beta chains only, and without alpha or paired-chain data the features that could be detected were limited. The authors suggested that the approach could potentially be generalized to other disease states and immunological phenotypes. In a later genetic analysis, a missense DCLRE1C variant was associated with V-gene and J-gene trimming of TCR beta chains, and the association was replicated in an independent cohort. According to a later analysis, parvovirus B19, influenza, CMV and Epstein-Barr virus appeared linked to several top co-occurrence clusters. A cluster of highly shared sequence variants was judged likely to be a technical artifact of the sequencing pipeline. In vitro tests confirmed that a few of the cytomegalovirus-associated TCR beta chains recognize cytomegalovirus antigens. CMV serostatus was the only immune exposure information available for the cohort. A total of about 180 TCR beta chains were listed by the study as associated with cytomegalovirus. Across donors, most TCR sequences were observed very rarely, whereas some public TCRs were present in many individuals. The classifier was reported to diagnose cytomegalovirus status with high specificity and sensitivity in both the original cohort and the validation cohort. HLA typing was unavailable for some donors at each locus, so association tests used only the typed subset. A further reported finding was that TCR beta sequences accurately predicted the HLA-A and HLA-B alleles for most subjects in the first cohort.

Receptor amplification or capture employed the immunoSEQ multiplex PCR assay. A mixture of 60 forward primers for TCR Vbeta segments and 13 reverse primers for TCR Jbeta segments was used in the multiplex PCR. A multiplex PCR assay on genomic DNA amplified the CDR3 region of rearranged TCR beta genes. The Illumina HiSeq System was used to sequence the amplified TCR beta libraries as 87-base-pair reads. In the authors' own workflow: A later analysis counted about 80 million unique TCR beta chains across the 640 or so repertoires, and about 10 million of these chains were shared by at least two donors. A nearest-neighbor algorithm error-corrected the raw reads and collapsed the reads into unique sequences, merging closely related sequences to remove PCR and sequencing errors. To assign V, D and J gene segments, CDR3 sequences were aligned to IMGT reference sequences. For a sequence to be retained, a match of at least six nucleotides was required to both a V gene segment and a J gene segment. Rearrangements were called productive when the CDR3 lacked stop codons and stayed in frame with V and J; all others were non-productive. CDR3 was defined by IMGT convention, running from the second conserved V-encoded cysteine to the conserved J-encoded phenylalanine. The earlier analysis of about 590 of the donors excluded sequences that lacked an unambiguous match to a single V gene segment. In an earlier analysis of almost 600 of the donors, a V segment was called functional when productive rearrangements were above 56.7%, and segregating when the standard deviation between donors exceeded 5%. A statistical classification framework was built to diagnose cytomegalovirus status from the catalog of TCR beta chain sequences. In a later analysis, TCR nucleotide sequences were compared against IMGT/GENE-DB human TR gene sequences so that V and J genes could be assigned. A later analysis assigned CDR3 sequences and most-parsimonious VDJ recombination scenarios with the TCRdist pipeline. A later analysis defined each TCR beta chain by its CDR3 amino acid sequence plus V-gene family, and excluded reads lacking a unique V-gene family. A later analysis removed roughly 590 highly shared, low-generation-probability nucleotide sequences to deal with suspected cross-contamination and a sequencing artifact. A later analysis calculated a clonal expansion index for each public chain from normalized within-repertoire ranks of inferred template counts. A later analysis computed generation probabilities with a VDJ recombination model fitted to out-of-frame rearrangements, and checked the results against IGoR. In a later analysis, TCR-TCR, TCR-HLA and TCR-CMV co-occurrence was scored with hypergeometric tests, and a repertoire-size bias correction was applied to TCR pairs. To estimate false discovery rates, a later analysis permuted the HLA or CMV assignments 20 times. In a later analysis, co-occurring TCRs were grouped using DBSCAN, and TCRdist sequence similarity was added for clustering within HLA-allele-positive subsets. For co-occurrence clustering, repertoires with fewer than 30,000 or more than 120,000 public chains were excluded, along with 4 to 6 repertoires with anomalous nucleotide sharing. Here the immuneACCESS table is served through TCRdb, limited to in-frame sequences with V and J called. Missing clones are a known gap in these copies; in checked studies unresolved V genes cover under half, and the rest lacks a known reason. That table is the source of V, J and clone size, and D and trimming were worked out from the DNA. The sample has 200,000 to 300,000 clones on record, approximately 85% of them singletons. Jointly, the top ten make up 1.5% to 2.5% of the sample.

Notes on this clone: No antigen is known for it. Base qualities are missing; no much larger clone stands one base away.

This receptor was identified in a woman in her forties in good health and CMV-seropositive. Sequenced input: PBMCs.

The CDR3 reads as follows: CASSLWTGANTEAFF. The nucleotide sequence is given as TGTGCCAGCAGCCTGTGGACAGGTGCGAACACTGAAGCTTTCTTT. This chain is built from TRBV7-9 and TRBJ1-1; 7 of the junction bases match TRBD1. The CDR3 runs 15 residues from the cysteine to the phenylalanine. Only CDR3 DNA remains: 45 bases, in frame from the first base. CDR1 and CDR2 are read off the germline V gene (reference sequence) as SEHNR and FQNEAQ. V is cut back by 5 bases and J by 1 base, with 7 bases in the junction unmatched.